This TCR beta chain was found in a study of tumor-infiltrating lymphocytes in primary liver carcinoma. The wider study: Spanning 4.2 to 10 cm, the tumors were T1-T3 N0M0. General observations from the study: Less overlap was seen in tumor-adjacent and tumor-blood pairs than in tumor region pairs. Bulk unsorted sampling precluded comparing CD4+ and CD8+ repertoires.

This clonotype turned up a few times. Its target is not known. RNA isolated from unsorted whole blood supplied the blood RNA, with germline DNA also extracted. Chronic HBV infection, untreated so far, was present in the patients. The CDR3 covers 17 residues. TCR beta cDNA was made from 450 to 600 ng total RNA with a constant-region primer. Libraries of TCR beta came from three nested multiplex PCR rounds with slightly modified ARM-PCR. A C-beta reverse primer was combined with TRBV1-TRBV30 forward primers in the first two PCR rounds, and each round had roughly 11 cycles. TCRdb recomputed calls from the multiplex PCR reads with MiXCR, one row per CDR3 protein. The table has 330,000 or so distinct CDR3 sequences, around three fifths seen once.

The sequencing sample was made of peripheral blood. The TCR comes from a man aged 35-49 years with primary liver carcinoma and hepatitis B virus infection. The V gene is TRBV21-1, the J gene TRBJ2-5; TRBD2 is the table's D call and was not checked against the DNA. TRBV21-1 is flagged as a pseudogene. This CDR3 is CASSKGARESLQETQYF. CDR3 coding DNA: TGTGCCAGCAGCAAAGGGGCGCGGGAGTCCCTCCAAGAGACCCAGTACTTC.